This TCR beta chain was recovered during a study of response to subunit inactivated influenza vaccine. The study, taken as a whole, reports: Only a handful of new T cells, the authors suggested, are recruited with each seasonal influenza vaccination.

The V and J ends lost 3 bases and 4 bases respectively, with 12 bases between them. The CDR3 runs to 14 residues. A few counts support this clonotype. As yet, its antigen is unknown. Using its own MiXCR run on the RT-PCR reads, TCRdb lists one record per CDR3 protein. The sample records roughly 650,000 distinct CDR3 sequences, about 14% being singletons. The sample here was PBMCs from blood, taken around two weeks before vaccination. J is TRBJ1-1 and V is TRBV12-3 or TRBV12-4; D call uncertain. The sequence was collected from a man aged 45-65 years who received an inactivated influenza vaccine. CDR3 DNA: TGTGCCAGCAGTTTTGGACTCTTGGGCACTGAAGCTTTCTTT. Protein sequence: CASSFGLLGTEAFF.